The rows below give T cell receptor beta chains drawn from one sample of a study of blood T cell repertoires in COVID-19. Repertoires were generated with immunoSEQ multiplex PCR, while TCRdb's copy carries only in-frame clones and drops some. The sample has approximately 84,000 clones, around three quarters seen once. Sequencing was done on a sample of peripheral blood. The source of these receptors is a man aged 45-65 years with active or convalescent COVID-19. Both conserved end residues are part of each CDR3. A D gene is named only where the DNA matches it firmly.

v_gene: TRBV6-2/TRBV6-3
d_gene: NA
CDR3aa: CASSYVVSGELFF

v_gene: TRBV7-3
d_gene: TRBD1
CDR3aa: CASSPTGLTYEQYF

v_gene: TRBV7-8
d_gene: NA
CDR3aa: CASSYRVGEQFF

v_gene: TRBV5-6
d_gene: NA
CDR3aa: CASSLVRGMNTEAFF

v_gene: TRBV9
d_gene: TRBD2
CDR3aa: CASSALAGRNTGELFF

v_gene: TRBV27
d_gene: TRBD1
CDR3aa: CASSLSWDREGTDTQYF

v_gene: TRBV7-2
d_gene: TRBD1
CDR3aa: CASSTRDREGYTF

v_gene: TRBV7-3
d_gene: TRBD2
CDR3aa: CASSPGASGGLQQFF

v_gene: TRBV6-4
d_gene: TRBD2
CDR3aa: CASSSWGGLRYEQYF

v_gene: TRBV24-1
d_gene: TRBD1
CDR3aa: CASRDPGQGRQGENQPQHF

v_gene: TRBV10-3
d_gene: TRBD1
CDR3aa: CAISPGQGTDTQYF

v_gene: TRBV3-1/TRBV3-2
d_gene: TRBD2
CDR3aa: CASSQDPAGGVDTQYF

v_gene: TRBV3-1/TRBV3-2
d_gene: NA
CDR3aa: CASSQGAGPQGEKLFF

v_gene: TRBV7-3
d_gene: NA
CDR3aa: CASSLTRHQGAGELFF

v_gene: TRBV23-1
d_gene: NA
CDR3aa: CATRTISVEQFF

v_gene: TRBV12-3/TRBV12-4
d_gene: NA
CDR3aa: CASSQAGIREQFF

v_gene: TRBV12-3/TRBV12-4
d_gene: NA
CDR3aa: CASSFGAWYEQYF

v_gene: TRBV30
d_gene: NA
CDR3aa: CAWSDSGAWRLEQYF

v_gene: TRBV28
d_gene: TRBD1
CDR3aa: CASIDGYRGHGYTF

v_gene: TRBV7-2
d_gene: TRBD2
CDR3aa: CASSLRRGGPQGTQYF

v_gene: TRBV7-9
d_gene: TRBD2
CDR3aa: CASSPSSGGYEQYF

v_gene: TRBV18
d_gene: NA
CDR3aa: CASSPTQGGGTGELFF

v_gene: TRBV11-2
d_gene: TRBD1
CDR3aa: CASSARQGFTEAFF

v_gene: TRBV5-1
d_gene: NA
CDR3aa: CASSGMVVAGELFF

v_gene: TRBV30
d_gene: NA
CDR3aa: CAYRAGANVLTF

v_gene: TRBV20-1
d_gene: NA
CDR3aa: CSATDRRREKLFF

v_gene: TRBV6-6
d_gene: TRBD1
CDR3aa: CASTRDSNYGYTF

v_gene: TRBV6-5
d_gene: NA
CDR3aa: CASRAGSEAFF

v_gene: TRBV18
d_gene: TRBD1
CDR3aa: CASSPGQGGEKLFF

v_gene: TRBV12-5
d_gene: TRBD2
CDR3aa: CASGLVRSGGSLDTQYF

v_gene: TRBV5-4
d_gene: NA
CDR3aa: CASRADFQGSTEAFF

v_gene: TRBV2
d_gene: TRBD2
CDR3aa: CASNLLAGPADTQYF

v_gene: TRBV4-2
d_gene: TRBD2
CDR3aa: CASSLGGAEQFF

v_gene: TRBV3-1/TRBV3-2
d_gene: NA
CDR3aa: CASSQFLNSRNTEAFF

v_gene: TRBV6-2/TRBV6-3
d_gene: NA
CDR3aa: CASSYSTRAATEAFF

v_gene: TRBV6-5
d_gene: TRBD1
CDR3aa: CASTRTGATGELFF

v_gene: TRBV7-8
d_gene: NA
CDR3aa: CASSVTGSGNTEAFF

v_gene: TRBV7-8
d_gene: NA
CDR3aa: CASSSTSSRGQFF

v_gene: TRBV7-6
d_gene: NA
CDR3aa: CASSLVENTEAFF

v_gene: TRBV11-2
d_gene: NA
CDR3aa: CASSLVARGNTGELFF

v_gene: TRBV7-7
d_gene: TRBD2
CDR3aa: CASSRSFSGTSGTDTQYF

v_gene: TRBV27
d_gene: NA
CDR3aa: CASSLQGMNTEAFF

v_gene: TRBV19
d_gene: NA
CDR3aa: CAVGSGSSYNSPLHF

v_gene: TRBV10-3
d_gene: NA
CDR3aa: CAITGQYNSPLHF

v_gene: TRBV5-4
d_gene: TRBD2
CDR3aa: CASSLAGSTDTQYF

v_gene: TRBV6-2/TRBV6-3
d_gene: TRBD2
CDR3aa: CASSYEAGGFYLGNIQYF

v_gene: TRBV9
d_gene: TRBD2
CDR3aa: CASSVERRGGLISNTGELFF

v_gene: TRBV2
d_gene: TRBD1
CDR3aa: CASTRQGVVVTDTQYF